Below are 30 T cell receptor beta chains sequenced from a single sample in a study of T-cell reconstitution after alpha-beta-depleted transplantation in children. Using unique molecular identifiers, the investigators prepared the TCRbeta library. TCRdb reanalysed the PCR reads using MiXCR and keeps one entry per CDR3 protein. The repertoire holds tens of thousands of distinct CDR3 sequences, with 44% as singletons. Sequencing was performed on PBMCs, mostly from graft donor cells, taken 360 days after TCRalphabeta/CD19-depleted stem cell transplant. The receptors shown here come from a male patient younger than 18 who had a stem cell transplant for acute lymphoblastic leukemia, so the T cells may come from the graft donor.

Here the CDR3 reads CASSLDPFDEQYF. The CDR3 DNA sequence: TGTGCCAGCAGCTTAGACCCCTTCGACGAGCAGTACTTC. The V call is TRBV11-2, the J call TRBJ2-7, with D uncertain. Trimming shortened V by 0 bases and J by 5 bases, and 8 bases separated the two germline ends. The CDR3 loop spans 13 amino acids. CDR1 and CDR2 from the germline V gene are SGHAT and FQNNGV.

The chain joins TRBV21-1 to TRBJ1-2; the table's D gene call, TRBD1, was not cross checked with the DNA. TRBV21-1 is described as a pseudogene. The CDR3 is 14 amino acids. The CDR3, as DNA: TGTGCCAGCAGCAAAGCGCGACAGGGCCATGGCTACACCTTC. Its protein is CASSKARQGHGYTF.

V gene TRBV12-3 or TRBV12-4 combines with J gene TRBJ2-7, with D tentatively TRBD1 (6 bases). The CDR3 totals 14 residues. The V end was cut by 3 bases, the J end by 6 bases, with 15 bases between. CDR3 amino acids: CASSLRPGDGEQYF. The DNA for the CDR3 is TGTGCCAGCAGTTTGCGTCCAGGGGACGGCGAGCAGTACTTC.

This clonotype has a handful of counts. The V and J genes are TRBV29-1 and TRBJ2-7; D perhaps matches TRBD1 (5 bases). Germline-derived CDR1 and CDR2 are SQVTM and ANQGSEA. V gave up 3 bases and J gave up 0 bases, with 15 bases separating them. This CDR3 comprises 15 residues. This chain's CDR3 is CSVDLYQGLSYEQYF. CDR3 DNA: TGCAGCGTTGATCTTTATCAGGGCCTCTCCTACGAGCAGTACTTC.

The rearrangement joins TRBV7-3 to TRBJ2-3, with D perhaps TRBD2 (5 bases). V lost 5 bases and J lost 3, with 15 bases in between. CDR1 and CDR2 (germline): SGHTA, FQGTGA. The CDR3 is made up of 15 amino acids. The CDR3 DNA reads TGTGCCAGCAGCGCTTCCGGGCAGCGGACAGATACGCAGTATTTT. Protein sequence: CASSASGQRTDTQYF.

The gene calls are TRBV29-1 and TRBJ1-1; the D is unclear. The CDR3 is 14 residues long. CDR1 SQVTM and CDR2 ANQGSEA come from the germline V gene. Deletions cut 6 bases from V and 1 base from J, with 15 bases between. In DNA, the CDR3 is TGCAGCGTGCTTACGGACGGCTGGAACACTGAAGCTTTCTTT. Translating it yields CSVLTDGWNTEAFF.

This chain joins TRBV29-1 and TRBJ1-2, with D maybe TRBD1 (6 bases). Germline assignment: CDR1 SQVTM and CDR2 ANQGSEA. Trimming removed 4 bases at V and 5 bases at J, with 26 bases between. This CDR3 comprises 17 residues. As DNA, the CDR3 is TGCAGCGTTGTCTTTGTGCAGGGGACTGGGGCGAGGTATGGCTACACCTTC. Translating gives CSVVFVQGTGARYGYTF.

The V gene is TRBV12-3 or TRBV12-4, the J gene TRBJ1-1; 9 bases fit TRBD1. The length of the CDR3 is 15 residues. The J segment lost 3 bases and the V segment lost 6 bases, leaving 8 bases of the junction unmatched. The CDR3 here is CASSLSGTGYTEAFF. The CDR3 DNA is TGTGCCAGCAGCCTTTCCGGGACAGGGTACACTGAAGCTTTCTTT.

Only one count was recorded for this clonotype. The J gene is TRBJ1-1, the V gene TRBV28; no reliable D call. The CDR3 has 13 amino acids. Trimming took 5 bases from V and 3 from J, leaving 10 bases between them. Germline CDR1 is MDHEN and CDR2 is SYDVKM. CDR3 residues: CASSARGYTEAFF. In DNA, the CDR3 is TGTGCCAGCAGTGCACGGGGATACACTGAAGCTTTCTTT.

V gene TRBV7-2 combines with J gene TRBJ2-6; D uncertain. The CDR3 is 16 amino acids. Germline loops: CDR1 SGHTA, CDR2 FQGNSA. V gave up 4 bases and J gave up 0 bases, with 10 bases separating them. In nucleotides, the CDR3 is TGTGCCAGCAGCTCGAGACGGGTCTCTGGGGCCAACGTCCTGACTTTC. Protein: CASSSRRVSGANVLTF.

This clonotype was counted only a few times. The CDR3 loop is CASSDRDYSLDTQYF. In DNA, the CDR3 is TGTGCCAGCAGTGACCGGGACTACTCCTTGGATACGCAGTATTTT. The chain has TRBV6-2 or TRBV6-3 and TRBJ2-3, with TRBD2 matching over 7 bases. With V trimmed by 5 bases and J by 6 bases, 11 bases remained unmatched. The V gene's germline CDR1 is MNHEY and CDR2 SVGEGT. The CDR3 runs 15 residues.

The sample holds a few counts of this clonotype. This chain uses TRBV7-3 with TRBJ2-1, with 10 bases aligning to TRBD2. The ends lost 5 bases at V and 7 bases at J; junction bases unmatched: 8. Germline values: CDR1 SGHTA, CDR2 FQGTGA. The CDR3 length is 15 residues. CDR3 DNA sequence: TGTGCCAGCAGCCCCCGACTAGCGGGTGTGAATGAGCAGTTCTTC. This gives the protein CASSPRLAGVNEQFF.

The CDR3 DNA follows: TGTGCCAGCAGCACCGAAGGGGCTAATGAGCAGTTCTTC. Its protein product is CASSTEGANEQFF. The gene calls are TRBV7-9 and TRBJ2-1; a weak D match, TRBD1 (5 bases). CDR1 and CDR2 from the germline V gene are SEHNR and FQNEAQ (reference sequence). The V and J ends lost 5 bases and 7 bases respectively, with 12 bases between them. The CDR3 has 13 amino acids.

This clonotype was seen more than once but under ten times. The V and J genes are TRBV4-3 and TRBJ2-3; 9 bases match TRBD2. The V gene end was trimmed by 2 bases and the J gene end by 3 bases; junction bases not matched to a gene: 3. CDR3 length equals 15 residues. Germline CDR1 LGHNA, CDR2 YSLEER. The CDR3 loop reads CASSQYSGGTDTQYF. CDR3 in DNA: TGCGCCAGCAGCCAATATAGCGGGGGAACAGATACGCAGTATTTT.

This chain links TRBV10-3 with TRBJ2-7; the match to TRBD2 covers 7 bases. CDR3 size: 14 residues. The germline gives CDR1 ENHRY, CDR2 SYGVKD. Unmatched junction bases numbered 4, after V lost 3 bases and J lost 2 bases. The CDR3 nucleotides are TGTGCCATCAGTGACGGGGGGAGGCCCTACGAGCAGTACTTC. It translates to CAISDGGRPYEQYF.

DNA of the CDR3: TGTGCCAGCAGTCGACAGGGAAAGCAAGAGACCCAGTACTTC. It translates to CASSRQGKQETQYF. The chain couples TRBV6-1 to TRBJ2-5; TRBD1 matches at 7 bases. The CDR3 covers 14 residues. Germline V CDR1 and CDR2: MNHNS, SASEGT. Trimming removed 5 bases from V and 2 bases from J; junction bases left unmatched: 5.

The sample holds a few counts of this clonotype. The chain is built from TRBV7-9 and TRBJ2-2; D perhaps matches TRBD1 (5 bases). CDR1 SEHNR and CDR2 FQNEAQ come from the germline V gene (reference sequence). The CDR3 is 17 amino acids. V was cut by 5 bases and J by 1 base, with 17 bases left in between. CDR3 amino acids: CASSPPGNDWNTGELFF. CDR3 DNA sequence: TGTGCCAGCAGCCCTCCAGGGAATGATTGGAACACCGGGGAGCTGTTTTTT.

CDR3 in amino acids: CSASLGSSYEQYF. The CDR3, as DNA: TGCAGTGCTAGTCTTGGGAGCTCCTACGAGCAGTACTTC. The rearrangement links TRBV20-1 to TRBJ2-7; the D gene is possibly TRBD2 (5 bases). The CDR3 loop spans 13 amino acids. Germline lookup yields CDR1 DFQATT and CDR2 SNEGSKA (reference sequence). Trimming took 3 bases from V and 0 from J, leaving 9 bases between them.

A few counts support this clonotype. This chain links TRBV5-1 with TRBJ2-6; D is tentatively TRBD1 or TRBD2 (5 bases each). This CDR3 spans 16 amino acids. Germline values: CDR1 SGHRS, CDR2 YFSETQ. The V end was cut by 10 bases, the J end by 0 bases, with 17 bases between. CDR3: CAGSPGLISGANVLTF. The CDR3 nucleotides read TGCGCCGGTTCTCCGGGGCTAATCTCTGGGGCCAACGTCCTGACTTTC.

V gene TRBV27 combines with J gene TRBJ2-5; D might be TRBD1 (5 bases). The CDR3 totals 14 residues. Trimming pared 3 bases from V and 5 bases from J, leaving 13 bases between. Germline V gene data show CDR1 as MNHEY and CDR2 as SMNVEV (reference sequence). CDR3 residues: CASSFIPGLETQYF. For the CDR3, the DNA is TGTGCCAGCAGTTTTATCCCAGGGCTGGAGACCCAGTACTTC.

V gene TRBV10-2 combines with J gene TRBJ2-1; D remains unclear. The V end was cut by 1 base, the J end by 12 bases, with 10 bases between. Germline assignment: CDR1 WSHSY and CDR2 SAAADI. This CDR3 is built from 12 residues. This chain's CDR3 is CASSEYMAGQFF. CDR3 DNA sequence: TGCGCCAGCAGTGAGTATATGGCAGGGCAGTTCTTC.

The V and J genes are TRBV7-2 and TRBJ2-5; 10 bases are a match to TRBD2. Germline trimming cut 4 bases from V and 1 base from J; bases unmatched to any gene: 9. CDR1 SGHTA and CDR2 FQGNSA come from the germline V gene. This CDR3 comprises 17 residues. As DNA, the CDR3 is TGTGCCAGCAGCTCGGTCGGACTAGCGGACTTCCAAGAGACCCAGTACTTC. Encoded protein: CASSSVGLADFQETQYF.

This clonotype showed up just a few times. This chain uses TRBV20-1 with TRBJ2-7, with D maybe TRBD2 (6 bases). The CDR3 contains 13 residues. In germline, CDR1 is DFQATT, CDR2 SNEGSKA (reference sequence). Trimming removed 0 bases from V and 6 bases from J, with 12 bases in between. The CDR3 reads CSARDRLVGEQYF. CDR3 DNA sequence: TGCAGTGCTAGAGATCGACTAGTGGGCGAGCAGTACTTC.

The rearrangement links TRBV9 to TRBJ2-1; D unresolved. The V gene's germline CDR1 is SGDLS and CDR2 YYNGEE. Trimming shortened V by 0 bases and J by 7 bases, and 8 bases separated the two germline ends. The CDR3 runs to 13 residues. CDR3 loop: CASSVGWGNEQFF. The CDR3 DNA follows: TGTGCCAGCAGCGTAGGTTGGGGAAATGAGCAGTTCTTC.

The chain couples TRBV6-2 or TRBV6-3 to TRBJ2-7; D uncertain. Germline CDR1 is MNHEY and CDR2 is SVGEGT. Trimming pared 6 bases from V and 4 bases from J, leaving 7 bases between. CDR3 size: 11 residues. CDR3 amino acids: CASREYYEQYF. Here the CDR3 DNA reads TGTGCCAGCAGGGAATATTACGAGCAGTACTTC.

The rearrangement links TRBV15 to TRBJ2-2; the D is unclear. The CDR3 has 14 amino acids. Germline V CDR1 and CDR2: LNHNV, YYDKDF (reference sequence). Trimming removed 0 bases from V and 1 base from J, with 3 bases in between. CDR3 bases: TGTGCCACCAGCAGAGATAGGAACACCGGGGAGCTGTTTTTT. Translation: CATSRDRNTGELFF.

Concerning this clonotype: The junction does not match germline at one end; this may be a read error. V is TRBV12-5 and J is TRBJ2-1; D is possibly TRBD2 (6 bases). The CDR3 has 17 residues. CDR1 and CDR2 from the germline V gene are LGHNT and FRNRAP. The CDR3 region is CASGLVSGGRFGNEQFF. The CDR3, as DNA: TGTGCTAGTGGCTTGGTCTCTGGGGGGAGGTTTGGCAATGAGCAGTTCTTC. Looking up the rest from reference TRBV12-5 and TRBJ2-1 gives the full variable domain: DARVTQTPRHKVTEMGQEVTMRCQPILGHNTVFWYRQTMMQGLELLAYFRNRAPLDDSGMPKDRFSAEMPDATLATLKIQPSEPRDSAVYFCASGLVSGGRFGNEQFFGPGTRLTVL.

This clonotype was seen more than once but under ten times. The J gene is TRBJ2-1, the V gene TRBV4-1, with D hard to call. Trimming pared 1 base from V and 0 bases from J, leaving 7 bases between. CDR1 and CDR2 from the germline V gene are MGHRA and YSYEKL. This CDR3 has 15 amino acids. For the CDR3, the DNA is TGCGCCAGCAGCCAAGTTGTGAGCTCCTACAATGAGCAGTTCTTC. This gives the protein CASSQVVSSYNEQFF.

V and J are TRBV7-3 and TRBJ2-2, with D perhaps TRBD1 (5 bases). Looked up from germline, CDR1 is SGHTA and CDR2 is FQGTGA. This CDR3 spans 14 amino acids. V lost 4 bases to trimming and J lost 8 bases, with 14 bases between them. Here the CDR3 reads CASSSPDSEGELFF. DNA for the CDR3: TGTGCCAGCAGCTCCCCTGACAGTGAGGGGGAGCTGTTTTTT.

V gene TRBV5-6 combines with J gene TRBJ2-7; the D is unclear. This CDR3 comprises 16 residues. The V gene's germline CDR1 is SGHDT and CDR2 YYEEEE. V was cut by 4 bases and J by 0 bases, with 17 bases left in between. CDR3 sequence: CASSLTRRRHSYEQYF. The CDR3 nucleotides are TGTGCCAGCAGCCTCACCCGCAGGCGTCACTCCTACGAGCAGTACTTC.